The 18 T cell receptor beta chains below come from one sample, sequenced in a study of cytotoxic CD8 clonotypes in ibrutinib-treated CLL. Here immunoSEQ multiplex PCR was the method, and the copy in TCRdb shows in-frame clones only, minus some. Of around 21,000 clones listed, over 65% are singletons. The sequencing used PBMCs, collected before ibrutinib treatment. These receptors came from a human donor with chronic lymphocytic leukemia.

The chain carries TRBV6-6 and TRBJ1-1; D might be TRBD1 (6 bases). The V end was cut by 2 bases, the J end by 1 base, with 8 bases between. CDR1 MNHNY and CDR2 SVGAGI come from the germline V gene (reference sequence). This CDR3 contains 14 residues. The CDR3 DNA follows: TGTGCCAGCAGTTACGGCAGGGGGAACACTGAAGCTTTCTTT. Translated: CASSYGRGNTEAFF.

The chain links TRBV4-3 to TRBJ2-3; TRBD1 is a possible D gene (6 bases). Germline lookup yields CDR1 LGHNA and CDR2 YSLEER. The CDR3 contains 13 residues. V was clipped by 3 bases and J by 6 bases, with 10 bases between them. CDR3 residues: CASSQNRDDTQYF. The CDR3 nucleotides are TGCGCCAGCAGCCAGAACAGGGATGATACGCAGTATTTT.

The V call is TRBV4-3, the J call TRBJ1-2, with a weak D call TRBD1 (6 bases). Trimming removed 0 bases from V and 7 bases from J, with 18 bases in between. Germline V gives CDR1 LGHNA, CDR2 YSLEER. This CDR3 spans 16 amino acids. The CDR3 spells CASSQDLTGRPLGYTF. CDR3 sequence (DNA): TGCGCCAGCAGCCAAGATCTTACAGGGAGGCCTCTTGGCTACACCTTC.

In DNA, the CDR3 is TGTGCCTGGAGTGTAAGGGAGGGTGATACGCAGTATTTT. Its translation is CAWSVREGDTQYF. This rearrangement joins TRBV30 to TRBJ2-3, with TRBD2 identical over 7 bases. This CDR3 contains 13 residues. The V and J ends lost 0 bases and 6 bases, in that order; junction bases with no gene match: 3. Germline V gives CDR1 GTSNPN, CDR2 SVGIG (reference sequence).

The chain is built from TRBV29-1 and TRBJ2-3; D possibly corresponds to TRBD2 (6 bases). The CDR3 has 15 residues. Trimming took 1 base from V and 1 from J, leaving 12 bases between them. Germline CDR1 and CDR2: SQVTM and ANQGSEA. CDR3 DNA sequence: TGCAGCGTTGAAGTGGGGGGAACCCGCACAGATACGCAGTATTTT. It translates to CSVEVGGTRTDTQYF.

J is TRBJ2-7 and V is TRBV11-2; weak D call: TRBD1 (6 bases). CDR1 is SGHAT and CDR2 is FQNNGV in the germline V gene. The CDR3 runs to 14 residues. V gave up 3 bases and J gave up 3 bases, with 12 bases separating them. The CDR3, as DNA: TGTGCCAGCAGCTTCCGAGGGGGTCTCTACGAGCAGTACTTC. This translates into CASSFRGGLYEQYF.

In DNA form, the CDR3 reads TGTGCCAGCAGCTTAGGTGATGGGGAAGAGACCCAGTACTTC. It translates to CASSLGDGEETQYF. V gene TRBV7-7 combines with J gene TRBJ2-5, with D unclear. The CDR3 is 14 amino acids. With 1 base removed from V and 3 bases from J, the gap between germline ends came to 9 bases. Germline CDR1 and CDR2: SSHAT and FNYEAQ (reference sequence). The full variable domain, rest sourced from reference TRBV7-7 and TRBJ2-5, is GAGVSQSPRYKVTKRGQDVTLRCDPISSHATLYWYQQALGQGPEFLTYFNYEAQPDKSGLPSDRFSAERPEGSISTLTIQRTEQRDSAMYRCASSLGDGEETQYFGPGTRLLVL.

The chain has TRBV10-3 and TRBJ1-2; TRBD1 matches at 8 bases. J gave up 8 bases and V 0 bases, and 14 bases lay outside the gene matches. Germline CDR1 ENHRY, CDR2 SYGVKD. The CDR3 sequence is 17 residues long. CDR3 nucleotides: TGTGCCATCAGTGAGTCGGGGACAGGACCAACAATGGGAGGCTACACCTTC. It specifies CAISESGTGPTMGGYTF.

The chain carries TRBV5-1 and TRBJ2-3; 7 nucleotides agree with TRBD1. Germline V gene lookup returns CDR1 SGHRS and CDR2 YFSETQ. CDR3 length equals 14 residues. Unmatched junction bases numbered 6, after V lost 8 bases and J lost 0 bases. The CDR3 DNA sequence: TGCGCCAGTAAGACAGGGACAAGCACAGATACGCAGTATTTT. This translates into CASKTGTSTDTQYF.

This chain links TRBV11-2 with TRBJ2-5; D gene unclear. Germline V gene lookup returns CDR1 SGHAT and CDR2 FQNNGV. CDR3 length: 12 amino acids. V was shortened by 5 bases and J by 4 bases, with 8 bases between the two germline ends. The CDR3 spells CASSPQRETQYF. The CDR3 coding sequence is TGTGCCAGCAGCCCCCAGAGAGAGACCCAGTACTTC.

The rearrangement joins TRBV7-8 to TRBJ2-1, with a weak D call TRBD2 (6 bases). The CDR3 totals 15 residues. The ends were cut back, 1 base at V and 7 bases at J, with 14 bases in the middle. Germline V lookup: CDR1 SGHVS, CDR2 FQNEAQ. CDR3 loop: CASSLGRRGSNEQFF. CDR3 DNA: TGTGCCAGCAGCTTAGGACGCCGGGGGTCAAATGAGCAGTTCTTC.

The chain links TRBV5-6 to TRBJ2-2; possibly TRBD2 for D (5 bases). This CDR3 has 17 residues. V lost 0 bases and J lost 6, with 18 bases in between. Germline lookup yields CDR1 SGHDT and CDR2 YYEEEE. CDR3 sequence: CASSLVRVGPFSGELFF. The CDR3 coding sequence is TGTGCCAGCAGCTTGGTGAGGGTAGGGCCCTTCTCCGGGGAGCTGTTTTTT. The whole variable domain, filled in from reference TRBV5-6 and TRBJ2-2, reads DAGVTQSPTHLIKTRGQQVTLRCSPKSGHDTVSWYQQALGQGPQFIFQYYEEEERQRGNFPDRFSGHQFPNYSSELNVNALLLGDSALYLCASSLVRVGPFSGELFFGEGSRLTVL.

The chain links TRBV7-9 to TRBJ2-1; no clear D gene. CDR1 and CDR2 from the germline V gene are SEHNR and FQNEAQ (reference sequence). V lost 5 bases and J 6 bases, leaving 8 bases between the germline ends. CDR3 length equals 12 residues. CDR3 in DNA: TGTGCCAGCAGCCCCACGGGCAATGAGCAGTTCTTC. Amino acids: CASSPTGNEQFF.

The rearrangement links TRBV28 to TRBJ1-6; 7 positions agree with TRBD1. This CDR3 is 15 amino acids long. Germline trimming cut 1 base from V and 9 bases from J; bases unmatched to any gene: 6. The V gene's germline CDR1 is MDHEN and CDR2 SYDVKM. CDR3 sequence (DNA): TGTGCCAGCAGTTTATCGACAGGGATTACTTCACCCCTCCACTTT. This sequence encodes CASSLSTGITSPLHF.

V and J are TRBV5-1 and TRBJ2-5; TRBD2 is a possible D gene (6 bases). Trimming stripped 5 bases from V and 4 bases from J, with 6 bases between. Per the germline V gene, CDR1 is SGHRS and CDR2 is YFSETQ. This CDR3 contains 11 residues. CDR3 residues: CASRAGETQYF. CDR3 nucleotide sequence: TGCGCCAGCAGAGCGGGAGAGACCCAGTACTTC.

CDR3 sequence reads: CASSLGGRALETQYF. CDR3 nucleotide sequence: TGTGCCAGCAGCTTAGGTGGGAGGGCCTTGGAGACCCAGTACTTC. The chain links TRBV11-2 to TRBJ2-5, with 7 nucleotides matching TRBD2. Germline V lookup: CDR1 SGHAT, CDR2 FQNNGV. Losses at the gene ends were 1 base for V and 5 bases for J; bases not matched to a gene: 7. The CDR3 runs 15 residues.

The chain combines TRBV7-3 with TRBJ2-2, with D perhaps matching TRBD1 (6 bases). The germline V gene has CDR1 SGHTA and CDR2 FQGTGA. Trimming cost V 5 bases and J 7 bases, with 11 bases left between them. The CDR3 contains 13 residues. DNA of the CDR3: TGTGCCAGCAGCGCTACAGGGATCGGGGAGCTGTTTTTT. Translating gives CASSATGIGELFF.

In this sample, this clone turned up a few times. J is TRBJ2-7 and V is TRBV9; D remains unclear. The V gene lost 0 bases and the J gene lost 6 bases, with 10 bases spanning the gap. CDR1 and CDR2 (germline): SGDLS, YYNGEE. The CDR3 loop spans 13 amino acids. The CDR3 DNA is TGTGCCAGCAGCGTAGTAGGGCTCGGCGAGCAGTACTTC. Translated, it gives CASSVVGLGEQYF.